The clone carrying this T cell receptor beta chain is a singleton in its sample. The antigen remains unidentified. This specimen belongs to a study of PD-1 blockade in classical Hodgkin lymphoma. Method: immunoSEQ multiplex PCR; TCRdb's copy keeps in-frame clones and lacks some. The table has some 32,000 clones, 82% seen once. Each of the patients experienced relapse following autologous stem cell transplantation, and their brentuximab vedotin exposure differed. CDR1 is SGHAT, CDR2 FQDESV, per germline (reference sequence). The CDR3 runs to 15 residues. The germline V and J ends were trimmed by 2 bases and 5 bases, with 14 bases remaining between them. Regarding the study as a whole: Patients with a complete response exhibited baseline diversity comparable to newly diagnosed patients. Possibly reflecting disease activity or prior therapy, repertoire differences have causes that remain undefined.

This specimen consisted of peripheral blood mononuclear cells (PBMCs), obtained at baseline. The chain has TRBV11-1 and TRBJ2-3, with D perhaps TRBD1 or TRBD2 (5 bases each). The TCR comes from a human donor with classical Hodgkin lymphoma. The CDR3 DNA is TGTGCCAGCAGCTTATACCAGGGAGAGGAAGATACGCAGTATTTT. This encodes CASSLYQGEEDTQYF. Full variable domain (rest looked up from reference TRBV11-1 and TRBJ2-3): EAEVAQSPRYKITEKSQAVAFWCDPISGHATLYWYRQILGQGPELLVQFQDESVVDDSQLPKDRFSAERLKGVDSTLKIQPAELGDSAMYLCASSLYQGEEDTQYFGPGTRLTVL.